The 9 T cell receptor beta chains below all came from one sample that was sequenced in a study of cytomegalovirus exposure and HLA in healthy donors. PCR amplification relied on 60 Vbeta primers (plus 13 Jbeta primers). Profiling relied on immunoSEQ multiplex PCR, and the TCRdb table lists in-frame clones only, not all of them. Of roughly 130,000 clones listed, 84% are singletons. Source material: PBMCs. These receptors were taken from a woman aged 18-29 years in good health and CMV-seropositive.

The chain recombines TRBV5-6 with TRBJ1-2; maybe TRBD1 (6 bases). Germline loops: CDR1 SGHDT, CDR2 YYEEEE. Trimming removed 0 bases at V and 6 bases at J, with 9 bases between. There are 13 residues in the CDR3. The CDR3 bases are TGTGCCAGCAGCTTGGACAGGGACAATGGCTACACCTTC. This codes for CASSLDRDNGYTF.

CDR3: CASSPGQLNNEQFF. The CDR3 region has the DNA TGTGCCAGCAGCCCGGGACAGCTAAACAATGAGCAGTTCTTC. The gene calls are TRBV7-9 and TRBJ2-1, with 7 bases lining up with TRBD1. The germline V gene encodes CDR1 SEHNR and CDR2 FQNEAQ (reference sequence). Trimming removed 5 bases from V and 5 bases from J; junction bases left unmatched: 6. CDR3 length: 14 amino acids. The entire variable domain, with the rest obtained from reference TRBV7-9 and TRBJ2-1, is as follows: DTGVSQNPRHKITKRGQNVTFRCDPISEHNRLYWYRQTLGQGPEFLTYFQNEAQLEKSRLLSDRFSAERPKGSFSTLEIQRTEQGDSAMYLCASSPGQLNNEQFFGPGTRLTVL.

The V gene is TRBV2, the J gene TRBJ2-5; 11 bases line up with TRBD1. This CDR3 has 15 amino acids. With 3 bases clipped from V and 2 bases from J, the junction kept 2 bases outside the gene matches. CDR1 is SNHLY and CDR2 is FYNNEI in the germline V gene. This CDR3 is CASSEDRGQQETQYF. Here the CDR3 DNA reads TGTGCCAGCAGTGAGGACAGGGGGCAGCAAGAGACCCAGTACTTC.

The genes are TRBV18 and TRBJ1-1; weak D call: TRBD1 (6 bases). From germline, CDR1 is KGHSH and CDR2 LQKENI. Trimming pared 2 bases from V and 1 base from J, leaving 8 bases between. The CDR3 has 14 residues. As DNA, the CDR3 is TGTGCCAGCTCACCAAGGGGACAGAACACTGAAGCTTTCTTT. This gives the protein CASSPRGQNTEAFF.

The chain recombines TRBV18 with TRBJ2-1, with D tentatively TRBD2 (6 bases). Trimming stripped 6 bases from V and 0 bases from J, with 9 bases between. Germline CDR1 reads KGHSH; CDR2 reads LQKENI. This CDR3 is 14 amino acids long. The CDR3 nucleotides read TGTGCCAGCTCCGTGACTAGCTCCTACAATGAGCAGTTCTTC. Protein: CASSVTSSYNEQFF.

The chain joins TRBV5-4 to TRBJ1-1, with 7 bases that match TRBD1. Per the germline V gene, CDR1 is SGHNT and CDR2 is YYREEE (reference sequence). The CDR3 has 14 residues. V gave up 0 bases and J gave up 4 bases; unmatched junction bases: 3. CDR3 nucleotide sequence: TGTGCCAGCAGCTTGGAGGCAGGGGGCACTGAAGCTTTCTTT. This encodes CASSLEAGGTEAFF.

This clone was seen a few times. The chain links TRBV11-2 to TRBJ2-3; no definite D call. Germline CDR1 SGHAT, CDR2 FQNNGV. The CDR3 is 11 amino acids. The V gene lost 0 bases and the J gene lost 10 bases, with 5 bases spanning the gap. The CDR3 here is CASSLDRAQYF. The CDR3 DNA reads TGTGCCAGCAGCTTAGATCGTGCGCAGTATTTT.

The chain links TRBV9 to TRBJ2-7; 9 bases match TRBD1. Germline V gene sequence: CDR1 SGDLS, CDR2 YYNGEE. V gave up 4 bases and J gave up 3 bases; unmatched junction bases: 5. This CDR3 spans 14 amino acids. The CDR3 loop is CASSSPGQGYEQYF. CDR3 DNA: TGTGCCAGCAGCTCACCGGGACAGGGCTACGAGCAGTACTTC.

The chain employs TRBV6-1 and TRBJ2-5; no clear D. V lost 1 base, J lost 2 bases, and 17 bases lay in between. The CDR3 is made up of 17 amino acids. The germline CDR1 and CDR2 sequences are MNHNS and SASEGT. The CDR3 DNA is TGTGCCAGCAGTGAAGGTTTGACACAATCCCCTCAAGAGACCCAGTACTTC. Protein sequence: CASSEGLTQSPQETQYF.